This T cell receptor beta chain comes out of a study of vaccination and CD4 T cells after COVID-19. Across the study: Convalescent donors totaled six males and four females, including two who were Hispanic. Collection of post-vaccine samples followed dose two by a median approximately 69 days, spanning a range of 14 to 241.

Cultured CD4+ T-cell DNA underwent Oncomine TCR Beta short-read sequencing. The genomic DNA was obtained from cultured CD4+ T cells by extraction with the QIAamp micro DNA kit. In TCRdb, the PCR reads were re-called with MiXCR into one record per CDR3 protein. There are over 15,000 distinct CDR3 sequences in the sample; 40% to 50% occur only once, and about 5% lies in the top ten. This sample's treatment: roughly ten-day PBMC culture with coronavirus spike peptide pools or control peptides (ViraFEST assay). Study findings and constraints: Convalescent patients saw a median roughly 85% of their reactive clones show up only after vaccination.

A word on this clonotype: Its antigen is not identified.

With 6 bases clipped from V and 3 bases from J, the junction kept 6 bases outside the gene matches. CDR3 length equals 14 residues. The germline gives CDR1 SNHLY, CDR2 FYNNEI. This rearrangement joins TRBV2 to TRBJ1-2; the match to TRBD1 covers 8 bases. Source: CD4+ T cells from blood, cultured in vitro, taken before SARS-CoV-2 vaccination. The sequence was obtained from a human donor who had recovered from COVID-19. The CDR3 region is CASREGQVDYGYTF. The CDR3 nucleotides are TGTGCCAGCAGAGAGGGACAGGTTGACTATGGCTACACCTTC. Supplemented by reference TRBV2 and TRBJ1-2, the full variable domain reads EPEVTQTPSHQVTQMGQEVILRCVPISNHLYFYWYRQILGQKVEFLVSFYNNEISEKSEIFDDQFSVERPDGSNFTLKIRSTKLEDSAMYFCASREGQVDYGYTFGSGTRLTVV.